This TCR beta chain was documented in a study of beta chain features in type 1 diabetes. Points from the study as a whole: Any role of HLA type in TCRB rearrangement remained unresolved here. Patients' naive, central memory and regulatory TCRB repertoires appeared more alike than those of healthy donors.

Comment on this clone: As yet, its antigen is unknown.

The sequenced template was cDNA made from the entire isolated RNA. Measured with immunoSEQ multiplex PCR; TCRdb has only the in-frame clones, and not every one. The sample holds a few hundred thousand clones, about 15% seen once. Germline-derived CDR1 and CDR2 are MNHEY and SMNVEV (reference sequence). This CDR3 region has 18 residues. V shed 4 bases and J 0 bases; nucleotides not matched to a gene: 12. The sequencing input was naive CD4+ T cells from blood. The J gene is TRBJ2-1, the V gene TRBV27, with 7 positions matching TRBD1. This receptor was identified in a young woman in good health. CDR3 DNA sequence: TGTGCCAGCAGTTCCTTCGGACAGGCTGCCAGCTCCTACAATGAGCAGTTCTTC. Translated: CASSSFGQAASSYNEQFF.